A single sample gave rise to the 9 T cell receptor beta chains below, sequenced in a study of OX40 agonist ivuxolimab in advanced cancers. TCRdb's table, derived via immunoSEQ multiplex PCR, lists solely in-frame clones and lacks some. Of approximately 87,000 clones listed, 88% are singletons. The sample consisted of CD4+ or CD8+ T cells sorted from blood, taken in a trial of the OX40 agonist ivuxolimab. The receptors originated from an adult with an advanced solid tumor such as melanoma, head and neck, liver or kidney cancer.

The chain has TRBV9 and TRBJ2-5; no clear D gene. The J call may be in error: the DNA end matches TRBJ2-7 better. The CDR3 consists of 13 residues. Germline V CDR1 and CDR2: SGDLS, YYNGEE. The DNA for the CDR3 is TGTGCCAGCAGCGATGGCCAAGACTACGAGCAGTACTTC. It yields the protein CASSDGQDYEQYF.

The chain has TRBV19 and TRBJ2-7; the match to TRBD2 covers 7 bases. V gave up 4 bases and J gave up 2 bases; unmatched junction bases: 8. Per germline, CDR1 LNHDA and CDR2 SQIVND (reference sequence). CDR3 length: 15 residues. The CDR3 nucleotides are TGTGCCAGTAGTACAGTAGCGGGCGAGGCCTACGAGCAGTACTTC. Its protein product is CASSTVAGEAYEQYF.

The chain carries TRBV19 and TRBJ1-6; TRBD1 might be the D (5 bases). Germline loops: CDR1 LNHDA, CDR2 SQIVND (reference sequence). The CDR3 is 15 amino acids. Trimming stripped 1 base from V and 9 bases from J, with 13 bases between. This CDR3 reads CASSIGGGVFSPLHF. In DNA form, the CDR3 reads TGTGCCAGTAGTATAGGTGGGGGGGTCTTTTCACCCCTCCACTTT.

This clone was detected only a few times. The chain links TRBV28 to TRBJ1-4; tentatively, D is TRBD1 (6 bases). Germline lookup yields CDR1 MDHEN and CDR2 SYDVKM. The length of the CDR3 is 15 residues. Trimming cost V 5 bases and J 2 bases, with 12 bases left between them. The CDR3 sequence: CASSERGGTNEKLFF. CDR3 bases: TGTGCCAGCAGTGAAAGGGGGGGGACTAATGAAAAACTGTTTTTT.

The CDR3 is CASSVAQGEGTDTQYF. For the CDR3, the DNA is TGTGCCAGCAGCGTAGCACAGGGTGAGGGCACAGATACGCAGTATTTT. This chain links TRBV9 with TRBJ2-3, with D perhaps TRBD1 (6 bases). Deletions cut 0 bases from V and 1 base from J, with 12 bases between. The CDR3 spans 16 residues. Germline V lookup: CDR1 SGDLS, CDR2 YYNGEE.

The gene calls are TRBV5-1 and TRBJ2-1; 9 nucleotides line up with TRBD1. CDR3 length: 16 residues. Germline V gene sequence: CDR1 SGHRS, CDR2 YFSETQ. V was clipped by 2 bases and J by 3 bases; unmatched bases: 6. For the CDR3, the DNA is TGCGCCAGCAGCTTCTCGACAGGGGGGGACTACAATGAGCAGTTCTTC. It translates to CASSFSTGGDYNEQFF.

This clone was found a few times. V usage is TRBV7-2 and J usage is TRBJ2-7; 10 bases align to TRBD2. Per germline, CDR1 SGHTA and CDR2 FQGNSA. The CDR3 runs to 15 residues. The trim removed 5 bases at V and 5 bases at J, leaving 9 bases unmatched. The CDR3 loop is CASSTQAGGPHEQYF. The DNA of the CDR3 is TGTGCCAGCAGCACCCAAGCGGGAGGGCCCCACGAGCAGTACTTC.

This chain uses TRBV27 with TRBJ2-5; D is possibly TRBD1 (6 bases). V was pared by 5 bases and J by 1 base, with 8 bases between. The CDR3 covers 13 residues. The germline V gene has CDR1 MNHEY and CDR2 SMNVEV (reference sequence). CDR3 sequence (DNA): TGTGCCAGCAGTCACAGGGTCCAAGAGACCCAGTACTTC. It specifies CASSHRVQETQYF.

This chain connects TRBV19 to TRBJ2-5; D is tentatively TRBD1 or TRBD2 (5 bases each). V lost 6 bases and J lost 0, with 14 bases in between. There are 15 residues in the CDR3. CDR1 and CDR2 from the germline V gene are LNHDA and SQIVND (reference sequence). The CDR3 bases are TGTGCCAGTAGCGTAGGGGCCGGGGACCAAGAGACCCAGTACTTC. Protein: CASSVGAGDQETQYF.